This passage covers 25 T cell receptor beta chains from one sample sequenced in a study of blood T cell repertoires in COVID-19. Method: immunoSEQ multiplex PCR; TCRdb's copy keeps in-frame clones and lacks some. The data show 110,000 to 150,000 clones, 84% seen once. Sequenced material: peripheral blood. The receptors shown here come from a man between 60 and 70 years old with active or convalescent COVID-19.

The J gene is TRBJ1-2, the V gene TRBV5-6; TRBD1 aligns across 9 bases. CDR1 is SGHDT and CDR2 is YYEEEE in the germline V gene. V shed 5 bases, J shed 6 bases, and the junction held 8 bases outside the gene matches. The CDR3 is 14 residues long. CDR3 loop: CASRGQGRGHGYTF. Written as DNA, the CDR3 is TGTGCCAGCAGAGGACAGGGGAGAGGGCATGGCTACACCTTC.

This clone was recorded once. The chain recombines TRBV6-2 or TRBV6-3 with TRBJ1-2, with D perhaps matching TRBD1 (5 bases). Germline V gene data show CDR1 as MNHEY and CDR2 as SVGEGT. The V end lost 0 bases, the J end lost 5 bases, and 19 bases lay between the germline ends. CDR3 length: 17 amino acids. CDR3 nucleotide sequence: TGTGCCAGCAGTTACTCGCCTGCAAGCGACAGCTCTTATGGCTACACCTTC. It codes for CASSYSPASDSSYGYTF.

This clone was picked up one time. The V gene is TRBV30, the J gene TRBJ1-5; maybe TRBD1 (6 bases). CDR3 length: 15 amino acids. The germline V gene has CDR1 GTSNPN and CDR2 SVGIG (reference sequence). Trimming removed 3 bases at V and 1 base at J, with 13 bases between. This CDR3 reads CAWSQTGQSNQPQHF. CDR3 nucleotides: TGTGCCTGGAGCCAGACGGGACAAAGCAATCAGCCCCAGCATTTT.

This clone was counted a few times. The J gene is TRBJ1-1, the V gene TRBV5-4; 7 nucleotides line up with TRBD1. Germline V gene lookup returns CDR1 SGHNT and CDR2 YYREEE (reference sequence). This CDR3 is built from 15 residues. The junction had 9 bases not matched to a gene; V was cut back by 3 bases and J by 4 bases. The CDR3 region has the DNA TGTGCCAGCAGCTGGATGACAGGGCCCGTCACTGAAGCTTTCTTT. This translates into CASSWMTGPVTEAFF.

The chain employs TRBV5-6 and TRBJ1-3; 7 bases map to TRBD1. CDR1 and CDR2 from the germline V gene are SGHDT and YYEEEE. The CDR3 covers 15 residues. The V gene end was trimmed by 0 bases and the J gene end by 7 bases; junction bases not matched to a gene: 7. The CDR3 coding sequence is TGTGCCAGCAGCTTGGACAGGGGACGGAGTAACACCATATATTTT. It translates to CASSLDRGRSNTIYF.

This clone occurred many times. The chain has TRBV19 and TRBJ2-5; D remains unclear. The CDR3 is 13 amino acids. Per germline, CDR1 LNHDA and CDR2 SQIVND (reference sequence). V gave up 3 bases and J gave up 7 bases, with 12 bases separating them. DNA for the CDR3: TGTGCCAGTAGTATCGACAAAATTGGGACCCAGTACTTC. Amino acid sequence: CASSIDKIGTQYF.

The J gene is TRBJ1-2, the V gene TRBV5-6, with a weak D call TRBD1 (5 bases). The CDR3 contains 14 residues. CDR1 and CDR2 from the germline V gene are SGHDT and YYEEEE. The ends were cut back, 1 base at V and 4 bases at J, with 11 bases in the middle. CDR3 region: CASSLSGGVYGYTF. The CDR3 DNA is TGTGCCAGCAGCTTGAGTGGGGGGGTCTATGGCTACACCTTC.

The chain combines TRBV6-5 with TRBJ2-7; 8 nucleotides match TRBD1. Germline assignment: CDR1 MNHEY and CDR2 SVGAGI. The ends lost 4 bases at V and 3 bases at J; junction bases unmatched: 5. The CDR3 extends over 14 amino acids. CDR3 region: CASSSDRGDYEQYV. CDR3 sequence (DNA): TGTGCCAGCAGTTCAGACAGGGGTGACTACGAGCAGTACGTC.

This chain joins TRBV15 and TRBJ2-1; the match to TRBD2 covers 7 bases. The CDR3 totals 14 residues. V was clipped by 8 bases and J by 7 bases; unmatched bases: 11. Germline V gives CDR1 LNHNV, CDR2 YYDKDF (reference sequence). The DNA of the CDR3 is TGTGCCACCGAGACTAGCCTCACTCAAAATGAGCAGTTCTTC. Its translation is CATETSLTQNEQFF. Looking up the rest from reference TRBV15 and TRBJ2-1 gives the full variable domain: DAMVIQNPRYQVTQFGKPVTLSCSQTLNHNVMYWYQQKSSQAPKLLFHYYDKDFNNEADTPDNFQSRRPNTSFCFLDIRSPGLGDTAMYLCATETSLTQNEQFFGPGTRLTVL.

The rearrangement links TRBV5-6 to TRBJ2-3, with D perhaps TRBD2 (6 bases). CDR3 size: 15 residues. V was shortened by 6 bases and J by 2 bases, with 16 bases between the two germline ends. Germline V gene lookup returns CDR1 SGHDT and CDR2 YYEEEE. The CDR3 here is CASKVGDFFTDTQYF. The CDR3 bases are TGTGCCAGCAAAGTTGGGGACTTCTTCACAGATACGCAGTATTTT.

The J gene is TRBJ2-7, the V gene TRBV30, with 12 bases matching TRBD2. There are 15 residues in the CDR3. Germline trimming cut 0 bases from V and 6 bases from J; bases unmatched to any gene: 6. In germline, CDR1 is GTSNPN, CDR2 SVGIG (reference sequence). This CDR3 is CAWSVLTSGSFEQYV. Written as DNA, the CDR3 is TGTGCCTGGAGTGTATTGACTAGCGGGAGTTTCGAGCAGTACGTC.

The chain employs TRBV7-9 and TRBJ1-1; 9 positions agree with TRBD1. Per germline, CDR1 SEHNR and CDR2 FQNEAQ (reference sequence). The CDR3 contains 14 residues. The ends lost 4 bases at V and 4 bases at J; junction bases unmatched: 4. CDR3 in amino acids: CASSSQGATTEAFF. The CDR3 DNA is TGTGCCAGCAGCTCACAGGGGGCGACCACTGAAGCTTTCTTT. Using reference TRBV7-9 and TRBJ1-1 for the parts outside the CDR3, the full variable domain is DTGVSQNPRHKITKRGQNVTFRCDPISEHNRLYWYRQTLGQGPEFLTYFQNEAQLEKSRLLSDRFSAERPKGSFSTLEIQRTEQGDSAMYLCASSSQGATTEAFFGQGTRLTVV.

The chain is built from TRBV19 and TRBJ1-1, with unresolved D. Germline V lookup: CDR1 LNHDA, CDR2 SQIVND (reference sequence). V lost 3 bases, J lost 8 bases, and 7 bases lay in between. The CDR3 sequence is 11 residues long. CDR3 sequence reads: CASSILREAFF. The CDR3 nucleotides read TGTGCCAGTAGTATTCTCAGGGAAGCTTTCTTT.

This clone was observed a single time. The chain carries TRBV27 and TRBJ2-1; D perhaps matches TRBD1 (5 bases). This CDR3 has 15 residues. The V gene's germline CDR1 is MNHEY and CDR2 SMNVEV (reference sequence). V dropped 3 bases and J dropped 1 base, with 10 bases sitting between them. For the CDR3, the DNA is TGTGCCAGCAGTTTTCGACAGCCGTCCTACAATGAGCAGTTCTTC. Protein: CASSFRQPSYNEQFF.

The count of this clone is one. This chain joins TRBV29-1 and TRBJ1-4, with D possibly TRBD1 on 6 matching bases. V lost 0 bases and J 0 bases, leaving 14 bases between the germline ends. This CDR3 is built from 17 residues. Germline lookup yields CDR1 SQVTM and CDR2 ANQGSEA. DNA for the CDR3: TGCAGCGTTGAAGATTGGGACACAGATACAACTAATGAAAAACTGTTTTTT. As protein: CSVEDWDTDTTNEKLFF.

This rearrangement joins TRBV3-1 (or the pseudogene TRBV3-2) to TRBJ2-3; tentatively, D is TRBD2 (7 bases). Trimming removed 1 base from V and 2 bases from J, with 10 bases in between. The CDR3 is 15 residues long. Germline CDR1 reads LGHDT; CDR2 reads YNNKEL (reference sequence). The chain's CDR3 is CASSQVAGATDTQYF. CDR3 in DNA: TGTGCCAGCAGCCAAGTTGCGGGGGCCACAGATACGCAGTATTTT.

The chain carries TRBV6-5 and TRBJ2-3; tentatively, D is TRBD2 (7 bases). V was trimmed by 6 bases and J by 3 bases, leaving 16 bases between them. Germline CDR1 MNHEY, CDR2 SVGAGI. The CDR3 sequence is 15 residues long. CDR3 loop: CASSRSRGGTDTQYF. The DNA for the CDR3 is TGTGCCAGCAGCCGATCGAGGGGGGGAACAGATACGCAGTATTTT.

This rearrangement joins TRBV28 to TRBJ2-3; TRBD2 matches at 8 bases. V lost 4 bases, J lost 5 bases, and 17 bases stayed unmatched. Germline V gene lookup returns CDR1 MDHEN and CDR2 SYDVKM. The CDR3 length is 18 residues. The CDR3 here is CASSSGLDQALVIDTQYF. The CDR3 DNA sequence: TGTGCCAGCAGTTCGGGACTAGATCAGGCGTTGGTAATAGATACGCAGTATTTT.

Only a few counts were recorded for this clone. The chain is built from TRBV30 and TRBJ1-2; D ambiguous. V lost 2 bases to trimming and J lost 2 bases, with 12 bases between them. In germline, CDR1 is GTSNPN, CDR2 SVGIG (reference sequence). CDR3 length equals 14 residues. The CDR3 DNA is TGTGCCTGGAGTTTTGGAGCGACCAACTATGGCTACACCTTC. Residues: CAWSFGATNYGYTF.

This sequence joins TRBV30 and TRBJ1-5; 8 bases are shared with TRBD1. CDR1 is GTSNPN, CDR2 SVGIG, per germline (reference sequence). The trim removed 3 bases at V and 5 bases at J, leaving 9 bases unmatched. The CDR3 has 15 residues. The CDR3: CAWRPTGGRDQPQHF. The CDR3 region has the DNA TGTGCCTGGAGACCTACAGGGGGTCGCGATCAGCCCCAGCATTTT.

The V gene is TRBV19, the J gene TRBJ1-5, with TRBD1 identical over 7 bases. V dropped 4 bases and J dropped 1; count of bases not matched to a gene: 13. Germline CDR1 LNHDA, CDR2 SQIVND (reference sequence). The CDR3 runs 18 residues. The CDR3 loop is CASSNPRGMSRSNQPQHF. The DNA for the CDR3 is TGTGCCAGTAGTAACCCCAGGGGGATGAGTCGGAGCAATCAGCCCCAGCATTTT.

V and J are TRBV9 and TRBJ2-3; perhaps TRBD1 as D (5 bases). The CDR3 totals 16 residues. Germline V gene sequence: CDR1 SGDLS, CDR2 YYNGEE. The V end was cut by 0 bases, the J end by 0 bases, with 11 bases between. CDR3 protein: CASSVGGGPSTDTQYF. The CDR3 DNA reads as TGTGCCAGCAGCGTAGGGGGCGGCCCTAGCACAGATACGCAGTATTTT.

CDR3 in DNA: TGTGCCAGCAGTGAAGGGCAGGGTGCCTACGAGCAGTACGTC. Its protein product is CASSEGQGAYEQYV. This chain connects TRBV6-1 to TRBJ2-7; tentatively, D is TRBD1 (5 bases). From germline, CDR1 is MNHNS and CDR2 SASEGT. Deletions cut 1 base from V and 2 bases from J, with 9 bases between. The CDR3 length is 14 residues.

The chain recombines TRBV2 with TRBJ1-4; 10 bases are a match to TRBD1. CDR1 and CDR2 from the germline V gene are SNHLY and FYNNEI. CDR3 length: 18 residues. V dropped 2 bases and J dropped 5; count of bases not matched to a gene: 11. The CDR3 loop is CASSETGTGDATNEKLFF. For the CDR3, the DNA is TGTGCCAGCAGTGAAACCGGGACAGGGGACGCGACAAATGAAAAACTGTTTTTT.

The chain uses TRBV4-1 and TRBJ2-3; 10 bases are shared with TRBD1. CDR3 length equals 16 residues. The V gene's germline CDR1 is MGHRA and CDR2 YSYEKL. Losses at the gene ends were 0 bases for V and 4 bases for J; bases not matched to a gene: 4. CDR3 DNA: TGCGCCAGCAGCCAAGAAGGGGGACAGGGGCCAGATACGCAGTATTTT. Protein sequence: CASSQEGGQGPDTQYF.